This entry is about one T cell receptor (beta chain). This sample was taken from a study of blood T cell repertoires in COVID-19. Per the original data handling: Researchers report that nucleated cell counts were estimated from reference gene primer amplification. Some clones are missing from TCRdb's copy, which holds only in-frame ones; the method was immunoSEQ multiplex PCR. For V, J and clone size, that table is used; D and trimming come from the DNA. Among 110,000 or so clones listed, 85% were seen once. The receptor was isolated from a human donor in a cohort sampled during active COVID-19. Sequencing was carried out using peripheral blood.

The CDR3 DNA is TGTGCCAGTAGTAGGGGCCGGACAGGGGATAACTATGGCTACACCTTC. It translates to CASSRGRTGDNYGYTF. The chain joins TRBV19 to TRBJ1-2; 9 positions agree with TRBD1. Germline CDR1 reads LNHDA; CDR2 reads SQIVND (reference sequence). The CDR3 loop spans 16 amino acids. V dropped 4 bases and J dropped 1; count of bases not matched to a gene: 7.